Detailed here is one T cell receptor (beta chain). This clone's antigen is unknown. No much larger clone is present one base from it, and per-base qualities are unavailable. This sample stems from a study of T cells in localized non-small cell lung cancer (TCRdb year 2020). Looking at the study overall: The study examined T cell repertoires in roughly 240 patients with early-stage NSCLC and compared tumors with uninvolved tumor-adjacent lungs. The cohort consisted of 200 to 250 treatment-naive NSCLC patients whose localized lung tumors had been resected. A mean age of about 66 years was recorded for the NSCLC patients, of whom more than 120 were male and about 100 were female. General findings and caveats noted by the study authors: Because of the exploratory design, TCR variables were selected using unadjusted p-values without false-discovery rate correction. A median of approximately 55 of the top 100 tumor clones were detected in paired uninvolved adjacent lung, and some 30 of these tumor clones were also found among the top 100 clones of the paired uninvolved adjacent lung. Uninvolved tumor-adjacent lung showed the highest T cell clonality, higher than tumor, which suggests more focused antigenic responses in the uninvolved tumor-adjacent lung. Because multi-region tumor sequencing was not performed, intratumor heterogeneity could not be ruled out. Longer overall survival was associated with higher blood T cell density, whereas shorter survival was associated with higher adjacent-lung clonality.

The immunoSEQ Assay was used to sequence TCR beta CDR3 regions from DNA. Processing in the source paper ran as follows. T cell density was computed as TCR beta template counts normalized to usable DNA estimated by amplifying housekeeping genes. Using the preseqR package, richness was estimated by extrapolating to 120,000 templates for tissue samples and 400,000 templates for PBMC samples. Clonality was defined by subtracting Pielou's evenness from one. Tissue-enriched TCRs were identified through differential abundance testing performed on productive amino-acid clonotypes, with a minimum total count of 5 and an alpha of 0.1. The Jaccard Index and the Morisita Overlap Index were used to quantify repertoire overlap between compartments. GLIPH grouped TCR beta CDR3s together with public tetramer-defined viral CDR3s, and a viral motif had to include at least three viral sequences and also show V-gene enrichment. Not all clones reach the TCRdb copy of this immuneACCESS table, which keeps in-frame sequences only. Checked studies attribute under half of the gap to unresolved V genes and leave the rest unexplained. The V and J calls and clone size come from that table; D and trimming were worked out from the DNA. For this sample the table gives approximately 1,500 clones, of which around a fifth were detected only once. The top ten hold over 10% of the sample.

The V end gives up 3 bases and the J end 4 bases, leaving 4 bases in the junction not matched to a gene. The CDR3 starts with the cysteine, ends with the phenylalanine, and has 14 residues. The DNA shown is the 42-base CDR3, in frame from base 1. In the germline V gene, CDR1 corresponds to SGHNT and CDR2 to YENEEA. Uninvolved adjacent lung was sampled at least 2 cm away from the tumor margin, and two independent pathologists confirmed that the tissue had no atypia. At diagnosis, tumor, uninvolved tumor-adjacent lung and peripheral blood were collected and then preserved as a mix of FFPE and fresh-frozen material.

The rearrangement combines TRBV11-3 with TRBJ2-7; 9 junctional bases match TRBD2. The sequence was obtained from a man aged 35-69 years with stage II lung adenocarcinoma. The sample here was normal lung tissue next to the tumor, taken before any cancer treatment. The CDR3: CASSLVTSGYEQYF. The DNA sequence follows: TGTGCCAGCAGCTTGGTGACTAGCGGTTACGAGCAGTACTTC.